This T cell receptor beta chain derives from a study of siplizumab effects on memory and regulatory T cells. Study-level results: Alloreactive sequences from unstimulated CD4+ memory cells fell significantly with siplizumab.

This CDR3 contains 12 residues. V was shortened by 6 bases and J by 4 bases, with 11 bases between the two germline ends. CDR1 and CDR2 from the germline V gene are SQVTM and ANQGSEA. Remarks on this clone: Its antigen is unknown.

Approximately 10^5 TCR templates were assayed per sample. Here immunoSEQ multiplex PCR was the method, and the copy in TCRdb shows in-frame clones only, minus some. This sample has more than 75,000 clones, with roughly 96% found just once. Material: naive CD4+ T cells sorted from blood. V gene TRBV29-1 combines with J gene TRBJ2-3, with D tentatively TRBD1 or TRBD2 (5 bases each). This clonotype was obtained from a human donor in good health. CDR3 DNA: TGCAGCGTCGAGGGGTTCGCAGATACGCAGTATTTT. This encodes CSVEGFADTQYF.